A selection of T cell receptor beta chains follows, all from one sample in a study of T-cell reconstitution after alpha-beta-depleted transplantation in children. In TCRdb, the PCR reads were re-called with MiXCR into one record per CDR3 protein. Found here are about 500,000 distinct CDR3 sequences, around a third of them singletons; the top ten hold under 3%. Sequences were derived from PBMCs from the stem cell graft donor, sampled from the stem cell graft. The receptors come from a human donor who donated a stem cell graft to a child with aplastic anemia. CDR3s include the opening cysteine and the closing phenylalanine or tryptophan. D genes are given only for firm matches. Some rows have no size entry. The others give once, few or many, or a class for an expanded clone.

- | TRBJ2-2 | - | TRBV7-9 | CASSFSSGNTGELFF | TGTGCCAGCAGTTTTAGCAGCGGGAACACCGGGGAGCTGTTTTTT
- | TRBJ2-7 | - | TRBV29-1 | CSVVGGGKPYEQYF | TGCAGCGTTGTCGGGGGAGGTAAGCCCTACGAGCAGTACTTC
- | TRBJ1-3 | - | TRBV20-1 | CSARIHGPIPSGNTIYF | TGCAGTGCTAGGATTCATGGACCGATTCCCTCTGGAAACACCATATATTTT
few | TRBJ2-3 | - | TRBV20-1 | CSASPLAGGATQYF | TGCAGTGCTTCCCCCCTGGCGGGCGGCGCTACGCAGTATTTT
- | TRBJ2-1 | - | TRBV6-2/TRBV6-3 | CASSNDRESSYNEQFF | TGTGCCAGCAGTAACGATCGGGAGTCCTCCTACAATGAGCAGTTCTTC
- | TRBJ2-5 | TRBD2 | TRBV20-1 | CSANLAGAGETQYF | TGCAGTGCTAATCTAGCGGGGGCGGGGGAGACCCAGTACTTC
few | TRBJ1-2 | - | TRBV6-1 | CASSVGSTYGYTF | TGTGCCAGCAGTGTGGGTTCTACTTATGGCTACACCTTC
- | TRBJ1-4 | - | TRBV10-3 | CAIRDSRSYEKLFF | TGTGCCATCAGGGATTCCAGATCTTATGAAAAACTGTTTTTT
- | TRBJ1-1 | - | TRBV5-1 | CASSRNAPNTEAFF | TGCGCCAGCAGCCGGAATGCACCAAACACTGAAGCTTTCTTT
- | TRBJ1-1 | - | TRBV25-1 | CASSEWTPNTEAFF | TGTGCCAGCAGTGAATGGACGCCGAACACTGAAGCTTTCTTT
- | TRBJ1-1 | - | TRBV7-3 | CASSPTGTQTEAFF | TGTGCCAGCAGCCCTACCGGGACGCAAACTGAAGCTTTCTTT
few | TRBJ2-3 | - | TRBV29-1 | CSVVPGSRSTDTQYF | TGCAGCGTTGTCCCCGGGAGCCGTAGCACAGATACGCAGTATTTT
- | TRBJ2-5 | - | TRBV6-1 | CASGLTGRWETQYF | TGTGCCAGCGGACTGACAGGACGGTGGGAGACCCAGTACTTC
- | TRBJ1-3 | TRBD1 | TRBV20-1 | CSASTGVNSGNTIYF | TGCAGTGCTAGCACAGGGGTAAACTCTGGAAACACCATATATTTT
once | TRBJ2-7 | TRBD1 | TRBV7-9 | CASSPTGGGYEQYF | TGTGCCAGCAGCCCGACAGGGGGCGGGTACGAGCAGTACTTC
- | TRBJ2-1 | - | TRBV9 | CASTNGGRDPYNEQFF | TGTGCCAGCACCAACGGCGGGCGGGACCCCTACAATGAGCAGTTCTTC
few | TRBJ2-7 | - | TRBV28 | CASSPLSYEQYF | TGTGCCAGCAGCCCCCTTTCCTACGAGCAGTACTTC
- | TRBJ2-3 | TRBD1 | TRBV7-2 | CASSFTTGSDTQYF | TGTGCCAGCAGCTTTACGACAGGGTCGGATACGCAGTATTTT
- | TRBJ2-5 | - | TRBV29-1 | CSVRWRDETQYF | TGCAGCGTTCGGTGGAGGGATGAGACCCAGTACTTC
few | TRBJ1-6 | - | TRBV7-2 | CASSLLSGVGSNSPLHF | TGTGCCAGCAGCCTCTTATCGGGAGTGGGTAGTAATTCACCCCTCCACTTT
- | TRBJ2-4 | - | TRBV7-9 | CASSLAPGDPKNIQYF | TGTGCCAGCAGCTTAGCCCCGGGGGACCCCAAAAACATTCAGTACTTC
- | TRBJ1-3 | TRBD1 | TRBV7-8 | CASSLASDRATGNTIYF | TGTGCCAGCAGCTTAGCGTCGGACAGGGCCACTGGAAACACCATATATTTT